The 18 T cell receptor beta chains reported below all come from one sample, sequenced in a study of T cells in localized non-small cell lung cancer. Assay: immunoSEQ multiplex PCR; the TCRdb copy retains only in-frame clones and omits some. The data hold about 2,600 clones, with more than 25% observed a single time. The material sequenced was lung tumor tissue, taken before any cancer treatment. These receptors were collected from a male donor older than 55 with stage II squamous cell lung carcinoma.

This clone is judged large. J is TRBJ2-5 and V is TRBV11-3, with TRBD1 identical over 7 bases. Germline CDR1 is SGHNT and CDR2 is YENEEA. The V segment lost 5 bases and the J segment 2 bases; nucleotides outside the gene matches: 14. This CDR3 has 17 amino acids. DNA of the CDR3: TGTGCCAGCAGCACGACCCCCGGGACAGTTACTCAAGAGACCCAGTACTTC. This codes for CASSTTPGTVTQETQYF.

By share, this clone ranks as large. The gene calls are TRBV19 and TRBJ2-2; D gene ambiguous. The CDR3 consists of 16 residues. Between the trimmed V and J ends, which lost 3 bases and 5 bases, there was a span of 16 bases. The germline gives CDR1 LNHDA, CDR2 SQIVND (reference sequence). The chain's CDR3 is CASSMSTAFRTGELFF. CDR3 nucleotides: TGTGCCAGTAGTATGTCGACGGCTTTCCGTACCGGGGAGCTGTTTTTT.

CDR3 in amino acids: CATSRDLTGGYGYTF. As DNA, the CDR3 is TGTGCCACCAGCAGAGATCTGACAGGGGGTTATGGCTACACCTTC. The chain combines TRBV15 with TRBJ1-2; 9 nucleotides agree with TRBD1. Germline V gene lookup returns CDR1 LNHNV and CDR2 YYDKDF (reference sequence). This CDR3 region has 15 residues. V was clipped by 0 bases and J by 5 bases; unmatched bases: 4.

CDR3 nucleotides: TGTGCCACCAGCAGAGATCGGGGGGGGGAGACCCAGTACTTC. Translating gives CATSRDRGGETQYF. The chain links TRBV15 to TRBJ2-5, with TRBD2 matching 8 bases. This CDR3 is built from 14 residues. The germline gives CDR1 LNHNV, CDR2 YYDKDF (reference sequence). J was trimmed by 5 bases and V by 0 bases; bases with no gene match: 2.

This sequence joins TRBV11-3 and TRBJ1-2; TRBD1 is a possible D gene (6 bases). CDR1 and CDR2 (germline): SGHNT, YENEEA. The CDR3 covers 15 residues. Trimming stripped 5 bases from V and 8 bases from J, with 21 bases between. The CDR3 DNA follows: TGTGCCAGCAGCCCCACAGGGCGACCAACCTGGGGCTACACCTTC. This gives the protein CASSPTGRPTWGYTF.

This clone was observed a handful of times. The chain recombines TRBV9 with TRBJ1-3; tentatively, D is TRBD1 (6 bases). This CDR3 region has 16 residues. Trimming cost V 0 bases and J 0 bases, with 10 bases left between them. From germline, CDR1 is SGDLS and CDR2 YYNGEE. The DNA for the CDR3 is TGTGCCAGCAGCGTAGCGACAGGAATCTCTGGAAACACCATATATTTT. As protein: CASSVATGISGNTIYF.

There are a few counts of this clone. V is TRBV5-1 and J is TRBJ2-5; D not resolved. Germline CDR1 is SGHRS and CDR2 is YFSETQ. This CDR3 is 14 amino acids long. V gave up 4 bases and J gave up 0 bases, with 10 bases separating them. The CDR3 is CASSEQSNQETQYF. In DNA, the CDR3 is TGCGCCAGCAGCGAGCAGTCTAACCAAGAGACCCAGTACTTC.

A few counts support this clone. The chain combines TRBV9 with TRBJ2-1; TRBD2 aligns across 16 bases. Germline values: CDR1 SGDLS, CDR2 YYNGEE. The CDR3 is made up of 16 amino acids. Trimming took 5 bases from V and 8 from J; bases not matched to a gene: 7. This chain's CDR3 is CASSLGLAGGPDEQFF. The CDR3 bases are TGTGCCAGCAGTCTGGGACTAGCGGGGGGGCCTGATGAGCAGTTCTTC. Full variable domain (rest looked up from reference TRBV9 and TRBJ2-1): DSGVTQTPKHLITATGQRVTLRCSPRSGDLSVYWYQQSLDQGLQFLIQYYNGEERAKGNILERFSAQQFPDLHSELNLSSLELGDSALYFCASSLGLAGGPDEQFFGPGTRLTVL.

There are a few counts of this clone. V is TRBV6-8 and J is TRBJ1-2; D unresolved. V was pared by 6 bases and J by 2 bases, with 16 bases between. This CDR3 comprises 15 residues. The germline V gene encodes CDR1 MNHGY and CDR2 SAAAGT. CDR3 sequence reads: CASRTSLEANYGYTF. Written as DNA, the CDR3 is TGTGCCAGCAGGACAAGCCTGGAGGCGAACTATGGCTACACCTTC.

J is TRBJ2-2 and V is TRBV18; perhaps TRBD1 as D (5 bases). Germline V CDR1 and CDR2: KGHSH, LQKENI. The ends were cut back, 4 bases at V and 5 bases at J, with 8 bases in the middle. The CDR3 has 13 amino acids. The CDR3: CASSQGATGELFF. The CDR3, as DNA: TGTGCCAGCTCACAAGGGGCGACCGGGGAGCTGTTTTTT.

This chain connects TRBV19 to TRBJ1-2; D remains ambiguous. V lost 4 bases and J 8 bases, leaving 11 bases between the germline ends. The germline CDR1 and CDR2 sequences are LNHDA and SQIVND (reference sequence). This CDR3 region has 12 residues. The CDR3 region is CASSNAAVGYTF. For the CDR3, the DNA is TGTGCCAGTAGTAATGCGGCGGTGGGCTACACCTTC.

This clone is judged medium-sized. The V call is TRBV11-3, the J call TRBJ2-5; TRBD2 matches 7 bases. Germline CDR1 reads SGHNT; CDR2 reads YENEEA. CDR3 size: 16 residues. Unmatched junction bases numbered 9, after V lost 4 bases and J lost 1 base. This CDR3 reads CASSSTNPGGQETQYF. The CDR3, as DNA: TGTGCCAGCAGCTCAACAAATCCGGGGGGCCAAGAGACCCAGTACTTC. Supplemented by reference TRBV11-3 and TRBJ2-5, the full variable domain reads EAGVVQSPRYKIIEKKQPVAFWCNPISGHNTLYWYLQNLGQGPELLIRYENEEAVDDSQLPKDRFSAERLKGVDSTLKIQPAELGDSAVYLCASSSTNPGGQETQYFGPGTRLLVL.

This clone has only a few counts. V gene TRBV6-8 combines with J gene TRBJ1-1, with D uncertain. From germline, CDR1 is MNHGY and CDR2 SAAAGT. The V gene lost 4 bases and the J gene lost 0 bases, with 6 bases spanning the gap. The CDR3 loop spans 13 amino acids. CDR3 loop: CASSFRMNTEAFF. As DNA, the CDR3 is TGTGCCAGCAGTTTTCGGATGAACACTGAAGCTTTCTTT.

The gene calls are TRBV5-1 and TRBJ2-5; D perhaps matches TRBD2 (6 bases). The germline CDR1 and CDR2 sequences are SGHRS and YFSETQ. This CDR3 region has 14 residues. Trimming left V 4 bases short and J 5 bases short, with 15 bases between. The CDR3 region has the DNA TGCGCCAGCAGCCCACGACCGGAGGGCGAGACCCAGTACTTC. This sequence encodes CASSPRPEGETQYF. The entire variable domain, with the rest obtained from reference TRBV5-1 and TRBJ2-5, is as follows: KAGVTQTPRYLIKTRGQQVTLSCSPISGHRSVSWYQQTPGQGLQFLFEYFSETQRNKGNFPGRFSGRQFSNSRSEMNVSTLELGDSALYLCASSPRPEGETQYFGPGTRLLVL.

This clone is large. V and J are TRBV5-1 and TRBJ2-5; weak D call: TRBD2 (5 bases). Germline assignment: CDR1 SGHRS and CDR2 YFSETQ. Trimming removed 0 bases from V and 3 bases from J, with 12 bases in between. The CDR3 sequence is 15 residues long. CDR3 sequence: CASSLDEGRKETQYF. The CDR3 nucleotides read TGCGCCAGCAGCTTGGATGAGGGTCGGAAAGAGACCCAGTACTTC.

The rearrangement uses TRBV19 and TRBJ2-3; D may match TRBD1 or TRBD2 (5 bases each). The CDR3 spans 17 residues. Germline CDR1 LNHDA, CDR2 SQIVND (reference sequence). Trimming pared 3 bases from V and 4 bases from J, leaving 20 bases between. The CDR3 DNA reads as TGTGCCAGTAGTATTTTTACCGGGACGTTTGGGGCAGATACGCAGTATTTT. Its protein is CASSIFTGTFGADTQYF.

The gene calls are TRBV11-3 and TRBJ2-3, with D hard to call. Trimming left V 5 bases short and J 1 base short, with 19 bases between. This CDR3 is 17 amino acids long. The germline gives CDR1 SGHNT, CDR2 YENEEA. The CDR3 DNA sequence: TGTGCCAGCAGCCCACCCCCGTGGCCTCAGGGCACAGATACGCAGTATTTT. It is translated as CASSPPPWPQGTDTQYF.

The rearrangement links TRBV11-3 to TRBJ2-1; a possible D gene is TRBD1 (6 bases). The CDR3 length is 14 residues. The ends were cut back, 3 bases at V and 5 bases at J, with 11 bases in the middle. Germline V gene sequence: CDR1 SGHNT, CDR2 YENEEA. The CDR3 DNA sequence: TGTGCCAGCAGCTTGCAGGGGTCCCACAATGAGCAGTTCTTC. The encoded protein is CASSLQGSHNEQFF.